The 3 T cell receptor beta chains below were found in one sample sequenced in a study of T cells in Graves' hyperthyroidism and ophthalmopathy (dated by TCRdb to about 2019). Libraries were constructed by multiplex PCR. Sequencing used an Illumina HiSeq 2000. Amplification of TCR beta CDR3 regions was carried out from RNA transcripts. The TCR CDR3 was subjected to a first round of RT-PCR using the HTBI primer set and the Qiagen OneStep RT-PCR kit. In-frame beta chains were kept once TCRdb had trimmed the public reads at Q25 with fastp and called clones with MiXCR. One record per CDR3 amino acid sequence lists the most common genes and DNA. For this sample the table gives about 760,000 distinct CDR3 sequences, of which just over 35% were detected only once. Clones ranked in the top ten supply less than 40% of the sample. Sequencing used blood. The receptors were gathered from a woman in her thirties or forties with Graves' hyperthyroidism.

This clonotype was counted at least ten times. The CDR3 bases are TGTGCCAGCAGCTTAAGCAGCTACCAAGAGACCCAGTACTTC. This codes for CASSLSSYQETQYF. V is TRBV7-2 and J is TRBJ2-5; D is unclear. Between the trimmed V and J ends, which lost 2 bases and 0 bases, there was a span of 7 bases. The germline CDR1 and CDR2 sequences are SGHTA and FQGNSA. The CDR3 consists of 14 residues.

This clonotype has just a few counts. The rearrangement uses TRBV9 and TRBJ2-7, with D perhaps TRBD1 (5 bases). The ends were cut back, 0 bases at V and 6 bases at J, with 13 bases in the middle. There are 14 residues in the CDR3. Germline loops: CDR1 SGDLS, CDR2 YYNGEE. CDR3 residues: CASSVGPTGSEQYF. The CDR3 DNA sequence: TGTGCCAGCAGCGTAGGCCCAACAGGAAGCGAGCAGTACTTC. Variable domain in full (rest from reference TRBV9 and TRBJ2-7): DSGVTQTPKHLITATGQRVTLRCSPRSGDLSVYWYQQSLDQGLQFLIQYYNGEERAKGNILERFSAQQFPDLHSELNLSSLELGDSALYFCASSVGPTGSEQYFGPGTRLTVT.

Only a few counts were recorded for this clonotype. The CDR3 nucleotides read TGTGCCAGCAGGACAGGGGTTCGGGGCACTGAAGCTTTCTTT. As protein: CASRTGVRGTEAFF. This chain uses TRBV27 with TRBJ1-1; TRBD1 aligns across 8 bases. Germline V gives CDR1 MNHEY, CDR2 SMNVEV (reference sequence). The trim removed 6 bases at V and 4 bases at J, leaving 7 bases unmatched. There are 14 residues in the CDR3.